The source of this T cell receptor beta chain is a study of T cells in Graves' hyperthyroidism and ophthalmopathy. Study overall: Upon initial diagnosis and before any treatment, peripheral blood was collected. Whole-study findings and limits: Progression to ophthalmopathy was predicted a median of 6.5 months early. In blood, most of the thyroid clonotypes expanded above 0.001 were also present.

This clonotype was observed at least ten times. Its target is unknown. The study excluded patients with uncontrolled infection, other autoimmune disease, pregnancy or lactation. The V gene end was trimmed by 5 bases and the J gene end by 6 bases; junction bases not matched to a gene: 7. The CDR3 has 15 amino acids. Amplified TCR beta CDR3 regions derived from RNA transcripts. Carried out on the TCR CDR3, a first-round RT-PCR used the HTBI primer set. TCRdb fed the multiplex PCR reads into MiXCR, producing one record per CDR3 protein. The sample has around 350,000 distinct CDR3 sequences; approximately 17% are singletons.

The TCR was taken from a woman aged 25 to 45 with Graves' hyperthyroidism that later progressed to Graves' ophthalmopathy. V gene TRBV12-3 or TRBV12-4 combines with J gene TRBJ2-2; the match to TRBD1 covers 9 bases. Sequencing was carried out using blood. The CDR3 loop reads CASSDNRGRAGELFF. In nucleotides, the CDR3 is TGTGCCAGCAGTGACAACAGGGGGCGGGCCGGGGAGCTGTTTTTT.